This T cell receptor (beta chain) was recorded in a study of a mutant IDH1 vaccine in newly diagnosed glioma. Described time point: baseline, week 1 (first vaccination visit). The treatment denotes: pre-vaccination baseline after standard-of-care therapy. V lost 6 bases and J lost 0; bases outside the gene matches: 13. The CDR3 has 18 amino acids. Clones were sequenced by immunoSEQ multiplex PCR, and TCRdb holds only the in-frame ones, with some missing. Altogether tens of thousands of clones are present, roughly 80% being singletons, with the ten largest covering roughly a fifth. Material: PBMCs, obtained from a glioma patient treated with radiotherapy, temozolomide or both. This chain links TRBV6-7 with TRBJ1-4; 7 nucleotides align to TRBD1. TRBV6-7 has ORF status, its function being uncertain. The TCR sequence derives from a man aged 30 to 45 with glioma. The CDR3 nucleotides are TGTGCCAGCAGAGGGAGCAGGGGGGTAGGAGCAACTAATGAAAAACTGTTTTTT. Translation gives CASRGSRGVGATNEKLFF.